These 14 T cell receptor beta chains were all obtained from the same sample, sequenced in a study of Graves' ophthalmopathy and Graves' hyperthyroidism. TCR beta CDR3 amplification used RNA transcripts. In the first round, RT-PCR was carried out with HTBI primers, and a multiplex PCR formed the second round. MiXCR, run by TCRdb on the multiplex PCR reads, gives a single entry per CDR3 protein. The repertoire holds a few hundred thousand distinct CDR3 sequences, with 15% to 20% as singletons. Sequenced material: peripheral blood. Receptor source: an adult man with Graves' ophthalmopathy.

This clonotype was counted at least ten times. The chain links TRBV12-3 or TRBV12-4 to TRBJ1-5; D is unresolved. Trimming removed 1 base at V and 9 bases at J, with 4 bases between. The CDR3 has 11 residues. In DNA form, the CDR3 reads TGTGCCAGCAGTTTAGACGGGCCCCAGCATTTT. Its translation: CASSLDGPQHF.

This clonotype was counted at least ten times. The CDR3 loop reads CASSPTPFWSNTEAFF. CDR3 nucleotide sequence: TGTGCCAGCAGCCCTACCCCCTTCTGGTCGAACACTGAAGCTTTCTTT. V and J are TRBV6-5 and TRBJ1-1, with D unresolved. Germline CDR1 reads MNHEY; CDR2 reads SVGAGI. Deletions cut 6 bases from V and 1 base from J, with 18 bases between. This CDR3 spans 16 amino acids.

This clonotype was counted many times. For the CDR3, the DNA is TGCGCCAGCAGCCAAGGGCTCCAGCTGCAAGAGACCCAGTACTTC. The encoded protein is CASSQGLQLQETQYF. V gene TRBV4-3 combines with J gene TRBJ2-5; D uncertain. V lost 1 base and J lost 2, with 11 bases in between. Germline V CDR1 and CDR2: LGHNA, YSLEER. The CDR3 has 15 residues.

The table lists this clonotype with many counts. The CDR3 nucleotides are TGCAGTGCTAGAGATCCGGCTAGGGGGATGAACACCGGGGAGCTGTTTTTT. Amino acids: CSARDPARGMNTGELFF. The V gene is TRBV20-1, the J gene TRBJ2-2, with D possibly TRBD1 on 6 matching bases. Germline V lookup: CDR1 DFQATT, CDR2 SNEGSKA (reference sequence). Trimming removed 0 bases from V and 1 base from J, with 15 bases in between. The length of the CDR3 is 17 residues.

This clonotype was counted many times. This chain links TRBV12-3 or TRBV12-4 with TRBJ1-1; D is unclear. The CDR3 is 15 amino acids. V gave up 5 bases and J gave up 6 bases, with 19 bases separating them. The CDR3 is CASSQALTGIAEAFF. In nucleotides, the CDR3 is TGTGCCAGCAGTCAAGCACTTACGGGGATAGCTGAAGCTTTCTTT.

This clonotype was recorded at least ten times. The gene calls are TRBV5-1 and TRBJ1-1; possibly TRBD1 for D (5 bases). This CDR3 is 15 amino acids long. Germline assignment: CDR1 SGHRS and CDR2 YFSETQ. V was cut by 0 bases and J by 4 bases, with 13 bases left in between. The CDR3, as DNA: TGCGCCAGCAGCTTGGCTGGGACGTCGCGCACTGAAGCTTTCTTT. It translates to CASSLAGTSRTEAFF.

The chain uses TRBV6-1 and TRBJ2-7; TRBD1 might be the D (6 bases). Per germline, CDR1 MNHNS and CDR2 SASEGT. The CDR3 consists of 13 residues. Trimming shortened V by 4 bases and J by 9 bases, and 16 bases separated the two germline ends. The CDR3 sequence: CASSGQLEGVQYF. CDR3 DNA sequence: TGTGCCAGCAGTGGGCAGCTAGAGGGGGTGCAGTACTTC.

The J gene is TRBJ1-1, the V gene TRBV6-2 or TRBV6-3; D unresolved. This CDR3 contains 14 residues. The ends were cut back, 7 bases at V and 0 bases at J, with 12 bases in the middle. The V gene's germline CDR1 is MNHEY and CDR2 SVGEGT. CDR3 sequence: CASIIRSMNTEAFF. The DNA for the CDR3 is TGTGCCAGCATCATCAGGAGCATGAACACTGAAGCTTTCTTT.

This clonotype was seen ten or more times. The junction departs from the called germline gene at one end, perhaps through a read error. V gene TRBV12-3 or TRBV12-4 combines with J gene TRBJ2-2; 8 positions agree with TRBD2. The CDR3 extends over 15 amino acids. CDR3: CASSFLAGSGGGLFF. The CDR3, as DNA: TGTGCCAGCAGTTTCTTGGCGGGTTCGGGGGGGGGGCTGTTTTTT.

This clonotype showed up many times. The chain combines TRBV7-2 with TRBJ2-7, with D possibly being TRBD1 (6 bases). V gave up 1 base and J gave up 2 bases, with 9 bases separating them. The germline gives CDR1 SGHTA, CDR2 FQGNSA. The CDR3 contains 14 residues. This CDR3 reads CASSLDQGPYEQYF. As DNA, the CDR3 is TGTGCCAGCAGCTTAGACCAGGGGCCCTACGAGCAGTACTTC.

This clonotype was detected many times. The V gene is TRBV4-2, the J gene TRBJ1-5; D not resolved. In germline, CDR1 is LGHNA, CDR2 YNFKEQ. Trimming stripped 1 base from V and 3 bases from J, with 7 bases between. The CDR3 extends over 14 amino acids. The CDR3 loop is CASSQGRFNQPQHF. The CDR3 bases are TGTGCCAGCAGCCAAGGACGGTTCAATCAGCCCCAGCATTTT.

In this sample, this clonotype turned up many times. The rearrangement uses TRBV12-3 or TRBV12-4 and TRBJ1-5, with D unresolved. This CDR3 is 13 amino acids long. Trimming shortened V by 5 bases and J by 4 bases, and 9 bases separated the two germline ends. The CDR3 region is CASSTHGNQPQHF. CDR3 nucleotides: TGTGCCAGCAGTACTCACGGGAATCAGCCCCAGCATTTT.

This clonotype showed up many times. The chain uses TRBV2 and TRBJ1-5; D call uncertain. V lost 7 bases and J lost 4, with 11 bases in between. Germline values: CDR1 SNHLY, CDR2 FYNNEI. The length of the CDR3 is 13 residues. The CDR3 DNA follows: TGTGCCAGCAAACCGGGGAGAAATCAGCCCCAGCATTTT. It codes for CASKPGRNQPQHF.

This clonotype was seen repeatedly, ten times or more. The chain recombines TRBV20-1 with TRBJ1-6, with D possibly matching TRBD1 (5 bases). Trimming pared 3 bases from V and 4 bases from J, leaving 10 bases between. CDR1 is DFQATT, CDR2 SNEGSKA, per germline (reference sequence). The CDR3 is 14 residues long. The CDR3 protein is CSARTVIYNSPLHF. The CDR3 coding sequence is TGCAGTGCTAGGACAGTAATTTATAATTCACCCCTCCACTTT.